This passage covers 25 T cell receptor beta chains from one sample sequenced in a study of T cell responses to AZD1222 COVID-19 vaccine (dated by TCRdb to about 2021). Library preparation employed the immunoSEQ multiplex PCR assay. TCRdb holds this immuneACCESS table with in-frame rearrangements only. Some clones are missing; in checked studies, unresolved V genes explain under half, and the rest has no known cause. This sample lists 95,000 to 100,000 clones; approximately 94% were detected once. Together, the top ten hold over 9.5% of the sample. The label giving this sample's time point can be read as: baseline before first vaccination. This specimen was peripheral blood, taken on day 0 of AZD1222 vaccination. The source of these receptors is an adult in good health.

The chain uses TRBV19 and TRBJ2-4, with 9 bases aligning to TRBD2. Germline V gene sequence: CDR1 LNHDA, CDR2 SQIVND (reference sequence). The CDR3 extends over 17 amino acids. With V trimmed by 5 bases and J by 3 bases, 11 bases remained unmatched. The CDR3 loop reads CASSPRGRAGGKNIQYF. The CDR3 DNA reads TGTGCCAGTAGTCCCCGCGGGAGGGCGGGGGGCAAAAACATTCAGTACTTC.

The chain carries TRBV6-5 and TRBJ1-3, with unresolved D. This CDR3 has 15 amino acids. Germline CDR1 and CDR2: MNHEY and SVGAGI. The germline V and J ends were trimmed by 5 bases and 0 bases, with 11 bases remaining between them. DNA for the CDR3: TGTGCCAGCAGTCCCGACTGGAGCTCTGGAAACACCATATATTTT. Its translation is CASSPDWSSGNTIYF.

The J gene is TRBJ1-2, the V gene TRBV19, with 8 nucleotides matching TRBD1. The CDR3 runs to 14 residues. Per germline, CDR1 LNHDA and CDR2 SQIVND (reference sequence). Germline trimming cut 11 bases from V and 2 bases from J; bases unmatched to any gene: 10. The CDR3 DNA reads as TGTGCCGGCACTCGGACAGGGTCGAACTATGGCTACACCTTC. Its protein product is CAGTRTGSNYGYTF.

This clone was picked up one time. The rearrangement joins TRBV12-3 or TRBV12-4 to TRBJ2-2; perhaps TRBD2 as D (5 bases). The CDR3 totals 12 residues. The V gene lost 10 bases and the J gene lost 7 bases, with 13 bases spanning the gap. Here the CDR3 DNA reads TGTGCCACGACACGAGGGAGCGGGGAGCTGTTTTTT. It encodes CATTRGSGELFF.

This clone was counted a single time. The rearrangement joins TRBV6-5 to TRBJ2-1; D may correspond to TRBD1 or TRBD2 (6 bases each). V was trimmed by 5 bases and J by 7 bases, leaving 12 bases between them. Per the germline V gene, CDR1 is MNHEY and CDR2 is SVGAGI. This CDR3 has 13 amino acids. The DNA of the CDR3 is TGTGCCAGCAGTCTGGAAGGGGGGAATGAGCAGTTCTTC. Protein: CASSLEGGNEQFF.

This chain links TRBV7-3 with TRBJ2-3, with 8 bases lining up with TRBD2. Germline V lookup: CDR1 SGHTA, CDR2 FQGTGA. The J segment lost 2 bases and the V segment lost 5 bases, leaving 6 bases of the junction unmatched. The CDR3 consists of 15 residues. CDR3 protein: CASSVAGLHTDTQYF. The DNA for the CDR3 is TGTGCCAGCAGCGTAGCGGGACTTCACACAGATACGCAGTATTTT.

The chain couples TRBV27 to TRBJ1-1; perhaps TRBD1 as D (6 bases). Germline loops: CDR1 MNHEY, CDR2 SMNVEV (reference sequence). The length of the CDR3 is 14 residues. V gave up 4 bases and J gave up 2 bases, with 11 bases separating them. The CDR3 spells CASSSLQGNTEAFF. The CDR3 DNA follows: TGTGCCAGCAGTTCCCTACAGGGTAACACTGAAGCTTTCTTT.

V gene TRBV2 combines with J gene TRBJ1-1; no clear D. V was pared by 8 bases and J by 3 bases, with 10 bases between. Looked up from germline, CDR1 is SNHLY and CDR2 is FYNNEI. The CDR3 has 12 residues. DNA for the CDR3: TGTGCCAGCTGGGTCGTGGACACTGAAGCTTTCTTT. This sequence encodes CASWVVDTEAFF. The full variable domain, completed using reference TRBV2 and TRBJ1-1, is EPEVTQTPSHQVTQMGQEVILRCVPISNHLYFYWYRQILGQKVEFLVSFYNNEISEKSEIFDDQFSVERPDGSNFTLKIRSTKLEDSAMYFCASWVVDTEAFFGQGTRLTVV.

The chain joins TRBV2 to TRBJ2-3, with 7 bases lining up with TRBD2. Per germline, CDR1 SNHLY and CDR2 FYNNEI. This CDR3 is built from 14 residues. V was clipped by 7 bases and J by 0 bases; unmatched bases: 4. The CDR3 loop reads CASTERGSTDTQYF. DNA for the CDR3: TGTGCCAGCACCGAGCGGGGTAGCACAGATACGCAGTATTTT.

The chain employs TRBV19 and TRBJ2-6; possibly TRBD2 for D (5 bases). From germline, CDR1 is LNHDA and CDR2 SQIVND (reference sequence). Trimming cost V 0 bases and J 0 bases, with 9 bases left between them. The CDR3 totals 17 residues. The CDR3 region is CASSIDGLASGANVLTF. DNA for the CDR3: TGTGCCAGTAGTATAGATGGACTGGCCTCTGGGGCCAACGTCCTGACTTTC.

This chain connects TRBV4-1 to TRBJ1-6; 8 nucleotides match TRBD1. The CDR3 covers 18 residues. V trimming: 7 bases; J trimming: 1 base; junction bases outside the gene matches: 12. Germline CDR1 reads MGHRA; CDR2 reads YSYEKL. CDR3 sequence: CASTPSPGGRSYNSPLHF. The DNA for the CDR3 is TGCGCCAGCACGCCCAGCCCAGGGGGCAGGTCCTATAATTCACCCCTCCACTTT.

This chain joins TRBV9 and TRBJ2-2, with D perhaps matching TRBD1 (6 bases). CDR1 and CDR2 from the germline V gene are SGDLS and YYNGEE. Between the trimmed V and J ends, which lost 0 bases and 2 bases, there was a span of 20 bases. The CDR3 runs 19 residues. CDR3 in amino acids: CASSVGSAATGTNTGELFF. The DNA for the CDR3 is TGTGCCAGCAGCGTAGGGTCTGCCGCCACAGGGACCAACACCGGGGAGCTGTTTTTT.

V gene TRBV10-3 combines with J gene TRBJ1-2, with D uncertain. The CDR3 totals 13 residues. V was shortened by 7 bases and J by 6 bases, with 15 bases between the two germline ends. Germline loops: CDR1 ENHRY, CDR2 SYGVKD. DNA of the CDR3: TGTGCCATCAACCGCGCGGGAACTGATGGCTACACCTTC. Its translation: CAINRAGTDGYTF.

This sequence joins TRBV5-1 and TRBJ2-2; 9 bases map to TRBD2. Germline trimming cut 0 bases from V and 6 bases from J; bases unmatched to any gene: 9. The CDR3 totals 17 residues. Germline V gene data show CDR1 as SGHRS and CDR2 as YFSETQ. This CDR3 reads CASSLAVAGVAAGELFF. In nucleotides, the CDR3 is TGCGCCAGCAGCTTGGCCGTAGCGGGGGTTGCCGCCGGGGAGCTGTTTTTT. Looking up the rest from reference TRBV5-1 and TRBJ2-2 gives the full variable domain: KAGVTQTPRYLIKTRGQQVTLSCSPISGHRSVSWYQQTPGQGLQFLFEYFSETQRNKGNFPGRFSGRQFSNSRSEMNVSTLELGDSALYLCASSLAVAGVAAGELFFGEGSRLTVL.

The chain carries TRBV6-5 and TRBJ2-7, with no clear D. The germline CDR1 and CDR2 sequences are MNHEY and SVGAGI. V lost 8 bases and J 7 bases, leaving 24 bases between the germline ends. The CDR3 has 15 residues. CDR3 sequence: CASSEGYSTREEQYF. CDR3 sequence (DNA): TGTGCCAGCTCCGAAGGCTACTCCACTCGAGAGGAGCAGTACTTC.

At least ten counts were recorded for this clone. The chain joins TRBV6-4 to TRBJ1-1; D remains ambiguous. The CDR3 has 13 residues. V lost 4 bases and J lost 4, with 10 bases in between. CDR1 is MRHNA, CDR2 SNTAGT, per germline. CDR3 sequence (DNA): TGTGCCAGCAGTGGCGGGGATGCCACTGAAGCTTTCTTT. Protein sequence: CASSGGDATEAFF.

Note on this clone: The junction and the germline gene differ at one end; a read error may be behind it. This rearrangement joins TRBV5-1 to TRBJ2-1, with 14 bases identical to TRBD2. Germline loops: CDR1 SGHRS, CDR2 YFSETQ. This CDR3 is 14 amino acids long. CDR3 sequence (DNA): TGCGCCAGCAGATTGGGACTAGCGGGAGATGAGCAGTTCTTC. The encoded protein is CASRLGLAGDEQFF.

The chain couples TRBV29-1 to TRBJ1-4, with TRBD1 identical over 10 bases. Germline V CDR1 and CDR2: SQVTM, ANQGSEA. V gave up 7 bases and J gave up 6 bases; unmatched junction bases: 5. The CDR3 contains 13 residues. The CDR3 sequence: CSAQTGGDEKLFF. CDR3 DNA sequence: TGCAGCGCCCAGACAGGGGGCGATGAAAAACTGTTTTTT. The full variable domain, in which reference TRBV29-1 and TRBJ1-4 provide the parts outside the CDR3, is SAVISQKPSRDICQRGTSLTIQCQVDSQVTMMFWYRQQPGQSLTLIATANQGSEATYESGFVIDKFPISRPNLTFSTLTVSNMSPEDSSIYLCSAQTGGDEKLFFGSGTQLSVL.

V usage is TRBV27 and J usage is TRBJ2-7; TRBD1 might be the D (6 bases). Germline V gene lookup returns CDR1 MNHEY and CDR2 SMNVEV (reference sequence). The CDR3 is made up of 11 amino acids. Trimming took 3 bases from V and 7 from J, leaving 7 bases between them. This CDR3 is CASSFGTEQYF. In DNA, the CDR3 is TGTGCCAGCAGTTTCGGGACAGAGCAGTACTTC.

V and J are TRBV3-1 (or the pseudogene TRBV3-2) and TRBJ2-7; D gene unclear. V gave up 3 bases and J gave up 5 bases, with 5 bases separating them. CDR3 length: 11 amino acids. Germline CDR1 LGHDT, CDR2 YNNKEL (reference sequence). CDR3 bases: TGTGCCAGCAGCCACAATAACGAGCAGTACTTC. Its protein is CASSHNNEQYF.

In DNA, the CDR3 is TGTGCCACCCCCAACTACACTGAAGCTTTCTTT. Its protein is CATPNYTEAFF. The chain combines TRBV25-1 with TRBJ1-1; D unresolved. The V gene lost 10 bases and the J gene lost 3 bases, with 9 bases spanning the gap. This CDR3 comprises 11 residues. Looked up from germline, CDR1 is MGHDK and CDR2 is SYGVNS.

This clone was counted once. V usage is TRBV5-1 and J usage is TRBJ1-2; D is unclear. Trimming stripped 4 bases from V and 4 bases from J, with 8 bases between. From germline, CDR1 is SGHRS and CDR2 YFSETQ. This CDR3 contains 12 residues. The CDR3 loop is CASSPEGYGYTF. Here the CDR3 DNA reads TGCGCCAGCAGCCCCGAGGGCTATGGCTACACCTTC.

V is TRBV7-9 and J is TRBJ1-5; no clear D. The CDR3 has 15 residues. Germline assignment: CDR1 SEHNR and CDR2 FQNEAQ (reference sequence). The V gene lost 4 bases and the J gene lost 5 bases, with 15 bases spanning the gap. CDR3 nucleotides: TGTGCCAGCAGCTCCCTTGGGTCGGTGGATCAGCCCCAGCATTTT. This translates into CASSSLGSVDQPQHF.

The V and J genes are TRBV7-9 and TRBJ1-2; 9 positions agree with TRBD1. Trimming cost V 4 bases and J 4 bases; bases outside gene matches: 7. Germline V gene sequence: CDR1 SEHNR, CDR2 FQNEAQ (reference sequence). This CDR3 region has 15 residues. The DNA of the CDR3 is TGTGCCAGCAGCTCTCAATGGGACAGGGCCTATGGCTACACCTTC. Its translation: CASSSQWDRAYGYTF.

The genes are TRBV19 and TRBJ2-7, with D perhaps TRBD1 or TRBD2 (5 bases each). The V and J ends lost 3 bases and 8 bases respectively, with 14 bases between them. CDR1 is LNHDA, CDR2 SQIVND, per germline (reference sequence). The CDR3 spans 13 residues. This CDR3 reads CASSMTAAAQQYF. CDR3 nucleotides: TGTGCCAGTAGTATGACAGCGGCGGCCCAGCAGTACTTC.